This T cell receptor (beta chain) was sequenced for a study of T cell responses to AZD1222 COVID-19 vaccine. Study as a whole: Second-dose schedules of about 4 or about 12 weeks were combined.

Note on this clone: Its specificity is not known.

Germline-derived CDR1 and CDR2 are LGHDT and YNNKEL (reference sequence). V shed 0 bases and J shed 5 bases, with 11 bases lying between them. The CDR3 spans 15 residues. Findings and caveats of the study: At baseline, seropositivity was found in only a handful of AZD1222 recipients. Mapped onto spike, vaccine-associated CD4 TCRs spanned it and were dominant at 160-218 and 743-854. Repertoires in all cases were sampled only once the peak T cell response had passed.

The assay was immunoSEQ multiplex PCR, and TCRdb's table has in-frame clones only and misses some. The sample yields about 120,000 clones, roughly 88% seen once. This receptor was obtained from an adult in good health. The chain combines TRBV3-1 (or the pseudogene TRBV3-2) with TRBJ2-1; a possible D gene is TRBD2 (6 bases). The sample was peripheral blood, taken on day 0 of AZD1222 vaccination. The chain's CDR3 is CASSQDAGRHNEQFF. In DNA, the CDR3 is TGTGCCAGCAGCCAAGATGCGGGGAGACACAATGAGCAGTTCTTC.